The 20 T cell receptor delta chains in this list originate from one sample, sequenced in a study of gamma-delta chains in newborns, infants, children. TCRdb re-processed the reads using CATT. This table holds about 4,200 delta-chain clones, 14% to 15% found once. Source material: blood. Receptors originate from a child who was a newborn, infant or young child, either healthy, febrile or measles-vaccinated (not recorded which).

This clone was counted a few times. Translating this DNA gives a protein that differs at residue 14 from the TCRdb one, which belongs to a much larger clone; a read error is likely, and the protein shown is this translation. V and J are TRDV2 and TRDJ2; 10 bases fit TRDD3. The CDR3 runs 16 residues. Germline loops: CDR1 GEAIGNYY, CDR2 EKD. The CDR3 sequence: CACDTVGDTLTAQPFF. CDR3 DNA: TGTGCCTGTGACACCGTGGGGGATACTTTGACAGCACAACCCTTCTTT.

This clone has just a few counts. Other nucleotide sequences from this sample produce the same CDR3. The chain is built from TRDV2 and TRDJ1, with TRDD3 matching over 11 bases. This CDR3 has 19 amino acids. Germline V gene sequence: CDR1 GEAIGNYY, CDR2 EKD. V was pared by 5 bases and J by 0 bases, with 16 bases of the junction left unmatched. CDR3 protein: CACGPIPTGGYPYTDKLIF. The CDR3 nucleotides are TGTGCCTGTGGCCCGATCCCTACTGGGGGATATCCATACACCGATAAACTCATCTTT.

The sample holds a few counts of this clone. The chain has TRDV1 and TRDJ1, with D possibly being TRDD3 (5 bases). The ends were cut back, 0 bases at V and 0 bases at J, with 14 bases in the middle. This CDR3 has 17 amino acids. From germline, CDR1 is TSWWSYY and CDR2 QGS. The CDR3 DNA sequence: TGTGCTCTTGGGGAACTAAAATGGGGCCTGTACACCGATAAACTCATCTTT. Translation: CALGELKWGLYTDKLIF.

About this clone: A much larger clonotype is one base distant, so this may be a read error. Other DNA sequences in the same sample also yield this CDR3. The V gene is TRDV2, the J gene TRDJ3; 11 bases line up with TRDD3. Germline V gives CDR1 GEAIGNYY, CDR2 EKD. The ends lost 0 bases at V and 5 bases at J; junction bases unmatched: 8. The CDR3 loop spans 19 amino acids. Here the CDR3 reads CACDTLLGDIDRDTRQMFF. The CDR3 DNA follows: TGTGCCTGTGACACCCTACTGGGGGATATTGACCGGGACACCCGACAGATGTTTTTC.

Regarding this clone: TCRdb attributes to this sequence the protein of a much larger clone, which differs from the DNA translation at residue 6; a read error is likely, and the protein displayed is translated from the DNA. The chain joins TRDV1 to TRDJ1, with 8 bases identical to TRDD2. The germline V gene has CDR1 TSWWSYY and CDR2 QGS. J lost 8 bases, V lost 4 bases, and 24 bases had no gene match. This CDR3 is built from 19 residues. The CDR3 loop is CALGGALPNSWRDRIKLIF. The CDR3 DNA reads as TGTGCTCTTGGGGGAGCCCTTCCTAATTCGTGGAGGGATCGGATAAAACTCATCTTT.

This clone was observed a handful of times. With a far larger clone one base away, a read error is the likely cause. Other DNA sequences in this specimen translate into the identical CDR3. This sequence joins TRDV2 and TRDJ2, with TRDD3 matching over 12 bases. CDR1 and CDR2 (germline): GEAIGNYY, EKD. The CDR3 sequence is 16 residues long. CDR3 amino acids: CACDKLGDTLTAQLFF. In DNA, the CDR3 is TGTGCCTGTGACAAACTGGGGGATACTTTGACGGCACAACTCTTCTTT.

This clone was counted only a few times. A much larger clone lies a single base off, so this may be a read error. This chain links TRDV2 with TRDJ1, with 12 bases fitting TRDD3. Germline V gene sequence: CDR1 GEAIGNYY, CDR2 EKD. The CDR3 is made up of 18 amino acids. Germline trimming cut 5 bases from V and 0 bases from J; bases unmatched to any gene: 12. CDR3 amino acids: CACGPLTGGYRYTDKLIF. CDR3 nucleotide sequence: TGTGCCTGTGGCCCTCTTACTGGGGGATACCGGTACACCGATAAACTCATCTTT.

Notes on this clone: A junction boundary mismatches the germline segment, possibly from a read error. The V and J genes are TRDV1 and TRDJ1, with D possibly matching TRDD3 (5 bases). The J gene, absent from TCRdb, was called here by matching the DNA to germline. CDR1 and CDR2 (germline): TSWWSYY, QGS. This CDR3 contains 15 residues. In DNA form, the CDR3 reads TGTGCTCGTGGGGACCCTCGGCCCATGGTTGTTAAACTCATCTTT. This sequence encodes CARGDPRPMVVKLIF.

On this clone itself: A much larger clonotype is one base distant, so this may be a read error. The same CDR3 arises from other DNA sequences in this sample as well. The chain carries TRDV1 and TRDJ1; 8 bases map to TRDD3. This CDR3 spans 19 amino acids. V lost 0 bases and J lost 0; bases outside the gene matches: 12. Germline values: CDR1 TSWWSYY, CDR2 QGS. CDR3 nucleotides: TGTGCTCTTGGGGAACTTACCCCCACGTCTGGGGGAGACACCGATAAACTCATCTTT. Amino acids: CALGELTPTSGGDTDKLIF.

In this sample, this clone turned up a few times. This is likely an artifact of a read error, given a far larger clone one base away. Other DNA sequences in this sample translate to the same CDR3. The chain has TRDV2 and TRDJ1, with 12 positions matching TRDD3. CDR1 is GEAIGNYY, CDR2 EKD, per germline. The CDR3 consists of 19 residues. The DNA of the CDR3 is TGTGCCTGTGACCTGGTTTCTGGGGGATACGCCTCGTACACCGATAAACTCATCTTC. It yields the protein CACDLVSGGYASYTDKLIF.

To note about this clone: At one end the junction does not follow the germline gene, possibly because of a read error. Other DNA variants within this sample encode the same CDR3. The J gene is TRDJ1, the V gene TRDV1; 13 nucleotides align to TRDD3. As TCRdb names no J gene, one was assigned here on the basis of a DNA match to germline. CDR1 and CDR2 from the germline V gene are TSWWSYY and QGS. The CDR3 spans 24 residues. The CDR3 region has the DNA TGTGCTATTGGGGAACGCATATCCTACGTCCTGTACTGGGGGATACGCAGTAACACCGATAAACTCATCTTT. Its protein is CAIGERISYVLYWGIRSNTDKLIF.

Without a V gene call, the J gene is given as TRDJ1; no check of the table's D call, TRDD3, against the DNA was made. The length of the CDR3 is 15 residues. The CDR3 coding sequence is TGTGCCTGTGACAGGCTGGGTCACCACGCCGATAAACTCATCTTT. This codes for CACDRLGHHADKLIF.

This clone qualifies as large. Other DNA sequences in the same sample also yield this CDR3. The V gene is TRDV2, the J gene TRDJ1; 13 bases are shared with TRDD3. J was trimmed by 5 bases and V by 3 bases; bases with no gene match: 14. CDR1 and CDR2 (germline): GEAIGNYY, EKD. The CDR3 is 18 amino acids. CDR3 in amino acids: CACDFILGDTRRGDKLIF. CDR3 nucleotide sequence: TGTGCCTGTGACTTCATACTGGGGGATACGCGAAGAGGAGATAAACTCATCTTT.

On this clone: For this DNA, TCRdb reports the protein of a much larger clone, which diverges at residue 11, most likely from a read error; the protein presented here is translated directly from the DNA. The gene calls are TRDV2 and TRDJ2; TRDD3 aligns across 11 bases. The CDR3 extends over 14 amino acids. The J segment lost 14 bases and the V segment lost 0 bases, leaving 7 bases of the junction unmatched. CDR1 is GEAIGNYY and CDR2 is EKD in the germline V gene. The CDR3 nucleotides read TGTGCCTGTGACACCCTGGGGGATACAGCACGGCTCTTCTTT. This sequence encodes CACDTLGDTARLFF.

This clone was detected a few times. For this DNA, TCRdb reports the protein of a much larger clone, which diverges at residue 3, most likely from a read error; the protein presented here is translated directly from the DNA. The chain couples TRDV2 to TRDJ1; TRDD3 aligns across 12 bases. As TCRdb names no J gene, one was assigned here on the basis of a DNA match to germline. Germline lookup yields CDR1 GEAIGNYY and CDR2 EKD. CDR3 length: 16 residues. CDR3 amino acids: CAWDTVTGGYRNKLIF. DNA for the CDR3: TGTGCCTGGGACACCGTGACTGGGGGATACAGGAATAAACTCATCTTT.

As regards this clone: With a far larger clone one base away, a read error is the likely cause. The sample has other DNA sequences that encode this CDR3 too. This chain connects TRDV2 to TRDJ1; 12 positions match TRDD3. The CDR3 spans 18 residues. CDR1 is GEAIGNYY and CDR2 is EKD in the germline V gene. The CDR3 DNA reads TGTGCCTGTTCTGTACTGGGGGATACACGCACCTACACCGATAAACTTATCTTT. Translation: CACSVLGDTRTYTDKLIF.

Comment on this clone: This likely reflects a read error, since a far larger clone is one base away. CDR3 DNA: TGTGCCTGTGACTCCCTAGCTGGATCCTTCCCTGGATCGTACACCGATAAACTCATCTTT. This codes for CACDSLAGSFPGSYTDKLIF. This chain uses TRDV2 with TRDJ1; D perhaps matches TRDD2 (6 bases). The germline V gene has CDR1 GEAIGNYY and CDR2 EKD. The germline V and J ends were trimmed by 3 bases and 0 bases, with 28 bases remaining between them. CDR3 length equals 20 residues.

This chain uses TRDV2 with TRDJ1, with D possibly TRDD3 on 6 matching bases. Germline CDR1 is GEAIGNYY and CDR2 is EKD. V was pared by 1 base and J by 4 bases, with 27 bases between. CDR3 length: 19 residues. The CDR3: CACDTVLSGDRNMGDKLIF. The CDR3 DNA is TGTGCCTGTGACACTGTACTTTCTGGGGATCGTAACATGGGCGATAAACTCATCTTT.

The rearrangement links TRDV2 to TRDJ1; D is ambiguous. TCRdb does not report a J gene; here it was assigned by matching the DNA to germline references. In germline, CDR1 is GEAIGNYY, CDR2 EKD. The CDR3 is 15 amino acids. The ends were cut back, 0 bases at V and 2 bases at J, with 12 bases in the middle. The CDR3 is CACDTVGARTDKLIF. Here the CDR3 DNA reads TGTGCCTGTGACACCGTAGGTGCCCGAACCGATAAACTCATCTTT.

As for this clone: One junction end does not reproduce the germline sequence, and a read error may be involved. This chain joins TRDV2 and TRDJ3; 9 bases map to TRDD3. TCRdb gives no J gene; it was assigned here by matching the DNA to germline. This CDR3 region has 19 residues. The germline gives CDR1 GEAIGNYY, CDR2 EKD. This CDR3 is CACDTVLGESAWDTRKMFF. The CDR3 nucleotides are TGTGCCTGTGATACTGTACTGGGGGAAAGCGCCTGGGACACCCGAAAGATGTTTTTC.